The rows below give T cell receptor beta chains drawn from one sample of a study of shared clonotypes between healthy human individuals. TCRdb's copy holds only in-frame clones and misses some; the assay was immunoSEQ multiplex PCR. The sample carries some 2.1 million clones, over 85% recorded once. The sequencing input was naive CD4+ T cells sorted from blood. The origin of the receptors is a man younger than 30 in good health. CDR3s include the opening cysteine and the closing phenylalanine or tryptophan. Each record gives: CDR3 protein, CDR3 DNA, CDR3 length, clone size, D gene, J gene, V gene. D genes are given only for firm matches. Some rows mark clone size as missing; the rest say once, few, many or name a class of expanded clone.

CASSLYFANTGELFF TGTGCCAGCAGCCTCTACTTCGCGAACACCGGGGAGCTGTTTTTT 15 . . TRBJ2-2 TRBV6-5
CAIGGADTEAFF TGTGCCATCGGGGGGGCTGACACTGAAGCTTTCTTT 12 . . TRBJ1-1 TRBV10-3
CASSHDRGDNSPLHF TGCGCCAGCAGCCACGACAGGGGGGATAATTCACCCCTCCACTTT 15 . TRBD1 TRBJ1-6 TRBV4-3
CASSSGTGSSPLHF TGTGCCAGCAGCTCCGGGACAGGTAGCTCACCCCTCCACTTT 14 . TRBD1 TRBJ1-6 TRBV6-5
CASSFRTSGFRNEQFF TGTGCCAGCAGCTTCCGGACTAGCGGGTTTCGCAATGAGCAGTTCTTC 16 . TRBD2 TRBJ2-1 TRBV5-6
CASRQLTGGGGQPQHF TGTGCCAGCAGGCAACTTACAGGGGGCGGGGGTCAGCCCCAGCATTTT 16 few TRBD1 TRBJ1-5 TRBV6-6
CASSLYSGLAGALNEQFF TGTGCCAGCAGCTTGTACTCGGGACTAGCGGGAGCTCTGAATGAGCAGTTCTTC 18 . TRBD2 TRBJ2-1 TRBV5-4
CASSIRDRQPQHF TGTGCCAGTAGTATCCGGGACAGGCAGCCCCAGCATTTT 13 . TRBD1 TRBJ1-5 TRBV19
CAISRYAGTDSYNSPLHF TGTGCCATCAGCAGATACGCAGGGACCGACTCCTATAATTCACCCCTCCACTTT 18 . . TRBJ1-6 TRBV10-3
CASSNILWEGLEF TGCGCCAGCAGTAATATCCTATGGGAGGGCCTCGAGTTC 13 . TRBD2 TRBJ2-7 TRBV5-1
CAISERGGDLAKNIQYF TGTGCCATCAGTGAACGGGGAGGGGATCTAGCCAAAAACATTCAGTACTTC 17 . TRBD2 TRBJ2-4 TRBV10-3
CASSRGWTSGGGSAYEQYF TGCGCCAGCAGCCGAGGATGGACTAGCGGAGGAGGTAGCGCCTACGAGCAGTACTTC 19 once TRBD2 TRBJ2-7 TRBV4-3
CASSPPALNEQFF TGTGCCAGCTCACCACCCGCTCTCAATGAGCAGTTCTTC 13 . . TRBJ2-1 TRBV18
CASSRDRTSYTF TGCGCCAGCAGCCGGGACAGGACTAGCTACACCTTC 12 once TRBD1 TRBJ1-2 TRBV5-1
CASSQESPVAITGELFF TGCGCCAGCAGCCAAGAAAGCCCCGTGGCTATCACCGGGGAGCTGTTTTTT 17 . . TRBJ2-2 TRBV4-3
CASSLIPSGSFADTQYF TGTGCCAGCAGCCTAATCCCCAGCGGGAGTTTCGCAGATACGCAGTATTTT 17 . TRBD2 TRBJ2-3 TRBV7-9
CASSLGTGKILGGFYEQYF TGCGCCAGCAGCTTAGGGACAGGGAAAATTCTGGGCGGCTTCTACGAGCAGTACTTC 19 . TRBD1 TRBJ2-7 TRBV5-1
CASSQDRGSGEKLFF TGCGCCAGCAGCCAAGACAGGGGCTCGGGTGAAAAACTGTTTTTT 15 . . TRBJ1-4 TRBV4-3
CASSLATGAAYEQYF TGTGCCAGCAGCTTAGCGACCGGGGCCGCCTACGAGCAGTACTTC 15 . . TRBJ2-7 TRBV7-9
CASSVTGATNEKLFF TGTGCCAGCAGCGTAACAGGGGCAACTAATGAAAAACTGTTTTTT 15 once TRBD1 TRBJ1-4 TRBV5-4
CASSLGQPPYEQYF TGCGCCAGCAGCTTGGGGCAGCCACCCTACGAGCAGTACTTC 14 . . TRBJ2-7 TRBV5-1
CASSFGGDGAGDFF TGTGCCAGCAGCTTCGGGGGTGACGGGGCAGGCGATTTCTTT 14 . . TRBJ1-1 TRBV7-2
CASSEARGGWNSPLHF TGTGCCAGCAGTGAAGCGCGGGGGGGCTGGAATTCACCCCTCCACTTT 16 . . TRBJ1-6 TRBV6-1
CSVNGNMNTEAFF TGCAGCGTTAATGGAAACATGAACACTGAAGCTTTCTTT 13 once . TRBJ1-1 TRBV29-1
CASSKQGNYGYTF TGTGCCAGCAGTAAACAGGGCAACTATGGCTACACCTTC 13 . . TRBJ1-2 TRBV6-6
CATTSGRYNEQFF TGTGCCACGACTAGCGGGAGGTACAATGAGCAGTTCTTC 13 . TRBD2 TRBJ2-1 TRBV10-3
CASSQGEGPGYGYTF TGCGCCAGCAGCCAAGGCGAGGGGCCTGGCTATGGCTACACCTTC 15 . . TRBJ1-2 TRBV4-1